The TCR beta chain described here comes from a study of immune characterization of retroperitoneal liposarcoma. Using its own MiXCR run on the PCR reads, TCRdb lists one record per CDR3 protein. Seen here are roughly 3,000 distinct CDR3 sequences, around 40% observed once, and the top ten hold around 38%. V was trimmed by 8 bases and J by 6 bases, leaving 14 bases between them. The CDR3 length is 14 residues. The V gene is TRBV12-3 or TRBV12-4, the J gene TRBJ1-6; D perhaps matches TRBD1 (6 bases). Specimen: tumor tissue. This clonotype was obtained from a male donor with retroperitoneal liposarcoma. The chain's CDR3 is CASVLGQINSPLHF. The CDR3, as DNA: TGTGCCAGCGTCTTAGGACAGATTAATTCACCCCTCCACTTT.